These 12 T cell receptor beta chains share one sample of origin, sequenced in a study of T cell responses to AZD1222 COVID-19 vaccine. The assay was immunoSEQ multiplex PCR, and TCRdb's table has in-frame clones only and misses some. This sample has fewer than 140,000 clones, with under 90% found just once. This material consisted of peripheral blood, taken on day 0 of AZD1222 vaccination. The receptors originated from an adult in good health.

The rearrangement joins TRBV19 to TRBJ2-4, with 10 bases aligning to TRBD1. This CDR3 has 15 residues. The ends lost 0 bases at V and 10 bases at J; junction bases unmatched: 6. Germline CDR1 is LNHDA and CDR2 is SQIVND (reference sequence). CDR3 nucleotides: TGTGCCAGTAGTATAGACTCGGACAGGGGGGCTATTCAGTACTTC. Its translation: CASSIDSDRGAIQYF.

The V gene is TRBV7-2, the J gene TRBJ2-7; D is perhaps TRBD2 (6 bases). V lost 0 bases and J lost 2, with 8 bases in between. Germline loops: CDR1 SGHTA, CDR2 FQGNSA. CDR3 length: 14 amino acids. CDR3 sequence reads: CASSLAGGTYEQYF. The CDR3 nucleotides read TGTGCCAGCAGCTTAGCTGGAGGGACCTACGAGCAGTACTTC.

The J gene is TRBJ1-5, the V gene TRBV4-1; D call uncertain. The ends were cut back, 0 bases at V and 7 bases at J, with 10 bases in the middle. This CDR3 has 14 amino acids. The germline V gene has CDR1 MGHRA and CDR2 YSYEKL. CDR3 nucleotides: TGCGCCAGCAGCCAAGATTACACAAACCAGCCCCAGCATTTT. Translated, it gives CASSQDYTNQPQHF.

The chain joins TRBV3-1 (or the pseudogene TRBV3-2) to TRBJ1-4, with D perhaps TRBD1 (5 bases). V was trimmed by 1 base and J by 12 bases, leaving 15 bases between them. This CDR3 has 14 residues. Germline assignment: CDR1 LGHDT and CDR2 YNNKEL (reference sequence). The CDR3: CASSQGGGALQLFF. CDR3 DNA sequence: TGTGCCAGCAGCCAAGGGGGGGGAGCCTTGCAACTGTTTTTT.

The chain is built from TRBV28 and TRBJ2-3, with D unresolved. V lost 2 bases and J lost 5, with 5 bases in between. CDR1 and CDR2 from the germline V gene are MDHEN and SYDVKM. This CDR3 is built from 12 residues. The CDR3 loop reads CASSLPQDTQYF. In DNA, the CDR3 is TGTGCCAGCAGTTTACCGCAAGATACGCAGTATTTT. The entire variable domain, with the rest obtained from reference TRBV28 and TRBJ2-3, is as follows: DVKVTQSSRYLVKRTGEKVFLECVQDMDHENMFWYRQDPGLGLRLIYFSYDVKMKEKGDIPEGYSVSREKKERFSLILESASTNQTSMYLCASSLPQDTQYFGPGTRLTVL.

On this clone itself: Other nucleotide sequences from this sample produce the same CDR3. The rearrangement links TRBV9 to TRBJ2-1, with 10 bases fitting TRBD2. Germline V gene sequence: CDR1 SGDLS, CDR2 YYNGEE. This CDR3 region has 15 residues. V dropped 0 bases and J dropped 3; count of bases not matched to a gene: 0. The CDR3 DNA is TGTGCCAGCAGCGTAGGACTAGCGGGCTACAATGAGCAGTTCTTC. It specifies CASSVGLAGYNEQFF. Full variable domain (rest looked up from reference TRBV9 and TRBJ2-1): DSGVTQTPKHLITATGQRVTLRCSPRSGDLSVYWYQQSLDQGLQFLIQYYNGEERAKGNILERFSAQQFPDLHSELNLSSLELGDSALYFCASSVGLAGYNEQFFGPGTRLTVL.

The chain links TRBV15 to TRBJ2-1; D is perhaps TRBD1 (6 bases). In germline, CDR1 is LNHNV, CDR2 YYDKDF (reference sequence). CDR3 length: 19 amino acids. Trimming took 0 bases from V and 7 from J, leaving 25 bases between them. Here the CDR3 reads CATSRDLGRPGAGVNEQFF. CDR3 in DNA: TGTGCCACCAGCAGAGATTTAGGGCGTCCTGGGGCAGGGGTGAATGAGCAGTTCTTC.

V usage is TRBV6-6 and J usage is TRBJ1-1; 10 nucleotides match TRBD1. CDR3 length: 13 amino acids. Germline V gene sequence: CDR1 MNHNY, CDR2 SVGAGI (reference sequence). V trimming: 8 bases; J trimming: 5 bases; junction bases outside the gene matches: 5. This CDR3 reads CASAGTGETEAFF. The DNA for the CDR3 is TGTGCCAGCGCGGGGACAGGGGAAACTGAAGCTTTCTTT.

The rearrangement links TRBV7-3 to TRBJ1-4, with a tentative D call TRBD1 (6 bases). This CDR3 contains 13 residues. CDR1 is SGHTA, CDR2 FQGTGA, per germline. V lost 5 bases and J lost 8, with 12 bases in between. CDR3 nucleotide sequence: TGTGCCAGCAGCAAAGGGCAGGGGGAAAAACTGTTTTTT. This encodes CASSKGQGEKLFF. Based on the CDR3 plus reference TRBV7-3 and TRBJ1-4, the full variable domain is GAGVSQTPSNKVTEKGKYVELRCDPISGHTALYWYRQSLGQGPEFLIYFQGTGAADDSGLPNDRFFAVRPEGSVSTLKIQRTERGDSAVYLCASSKGQGEKLFFGSGTQLSVL.

The rearrangement links TRBV9 to TRBJ2-5; 11 bases align to TRBD1. Losses at the gene ends were 2 bases for V and 2 bases for J; bases not matched to a gene: 5. The germline CDR1 and CDR2 sequences are SGDLS and YYNGEE. The CDR3 length is 16 residues. In nucleotides, the CDR3 is TGTGCCAGCAGCGTCGGGACAGGGGGTACTCAAGAGACCCAGTACTTC. It specifies CASSVGTGGTQETQYF. The variable domain in full, with the rest retrieved from reference TRBV9 and TRBJ2-5, is DSGVTQTPKHLITATGQRVTLRCSPRSGDLSVYWYQQSLDQGLQFLIQYYNGEERAKGNILERFSAQQFPDLHSELNLSSLELGDSALYFCASSVGTGGTQETQYFGPGTRLLVL.

The chain couples TRBV15 to TRBJ1-2, with no clear D. This CDR3 contains 15 residues. V lost 0 bases to trimming and J lost 2 bases, with 10 bases between them. Per the germline V gene, CDR1 is LNHNV and CDR2 is YYDKDF (reference sequence). The CDR3 region has the DNA TGTGCCACCAGCAGAGATGAAAGACAAAACTATGGCTACACCTTC. Its translation: CATSRDERQNYGYTF.

The rearrangement links TRBV19 to TRBJ2-1; TRBD2 aligns across 11 bases. The CDR3 totals 15 residues. The ends lost 7 bases at V and 5 bases at J; junction bases unmatched: 7. Germline V gives CDR1 LNHDA, CDR2 SQIVND (reference sequence). The CDR3 DNA sequence: TGTGCCAGTACCTTTAGCGGGAGGGGCCACAATGAGCAGTTCTTC. It encodes CASTFSGRGHNEQFF.